This TCR beta chain emerged from a study of CD8+CD57+ T cells in acquired aplastic anemia. Study-wide context: Healthy-donor CD4+ cells averaged about 9.9 million reads.

Points on this clonotype: What it recognizes is unknown.

Study observations and caveats: Patients and controls shared some 29 CD8+ CDR3 sequences, which appeared highly expressed in patients and within their immunodominant clones. The CD8+ Simpson's diversity of patients and controls was not significantly different.

Profiling that covered TCR beta VDJ and CDR3 relied on genomic DNA as its template. TCRdb re-analysed the reads in MiXCR, keeping a single row per CDR3 protein. This table holds under 150,000 distinct CDR3 sequences, 41% found once. Sequenced input: sorted CD4+, CD8+, or CD8+CD57+ T cells (not recorded which) from PBMCs. The sequence came from a human donor in good health, serving as a control.

This chain's CDR3 is CASSKDASTDTQYF. In nucleotides, the CDR3 is TGCGCCAGCAGTAAGGACGCAAGCACAGATACGCAGTATTTT. The rearrangement uses TRBV10-1 and TRBJ2-3; unclear D gene. The CDR3 covers 14 residues. The germline V gene has CDR1 WNHNN and CDR2 SYGVQD (reference sequence). With 5 bases removed from V and 0 bases from J, the gap between germline ends came to 9 bases.